This T cell receptor beta chain was obtained from a study of shared clonotypes between healthy human individuals. Findings of the study overall: The generation probabilities recorded for non-shared clonotypes fell below those of clonotypes shared by all four donors.

Concerning this clone: As yet, its antigen is unknown.

The donors were adults (healthy and HIV-negative) with no recent acute infections or vaccinations. Naive CD4+ cells were CD45RA-selected; the remaining cells were memory. Trimming removed 6 bases at V and 1 base at J, with 15 bases between. Germline V lookup: CDR1 MDHEN, CDR2 SYDVKM. This CDR3 comprises 15 residues. Per the original data handling: Filtering was not the same, since immunoSEQ gave junction-only sequences without quality scores. Here immunoSEQ multiplex PCR was the method, and the copy in TCRdb shows in-frame clones only, minus some. D and trimming were read from the DNA, whereas the V and J calls and clone size are those reported in that table. The sample lists about 670,000 clones, less than 80% occurring once.

The clonotype originates from a woman aged 25-40 years in good health. The specimen was memory CD4+ T cells sorted from blood. Subset: CD45RA-negative fraction. The rearrangement uses TRBV28 and TRBJ1-2; D not certain. CDR3 protein: CASSEKSRNNYGYTF. The CDR3 DNA follows: TGTGCCAGCAGCGAAAAGTCCAGGAATAACTATGGCTACACCTTC.